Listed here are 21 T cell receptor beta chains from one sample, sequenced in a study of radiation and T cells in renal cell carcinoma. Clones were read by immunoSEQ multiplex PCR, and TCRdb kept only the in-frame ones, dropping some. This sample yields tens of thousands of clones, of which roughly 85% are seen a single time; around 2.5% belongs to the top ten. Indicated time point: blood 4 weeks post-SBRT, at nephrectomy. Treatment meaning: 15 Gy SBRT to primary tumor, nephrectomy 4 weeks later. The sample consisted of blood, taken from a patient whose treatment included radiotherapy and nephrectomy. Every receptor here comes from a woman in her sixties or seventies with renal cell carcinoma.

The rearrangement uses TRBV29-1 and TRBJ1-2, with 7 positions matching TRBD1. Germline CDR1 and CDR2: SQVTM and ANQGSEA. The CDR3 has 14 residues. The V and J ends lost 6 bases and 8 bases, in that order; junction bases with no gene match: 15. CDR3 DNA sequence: TGCAGCGTCACGAAGGGCGACAGGGCAAGAGGCTACACCTTC. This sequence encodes CSVTKGDRARGYTF.

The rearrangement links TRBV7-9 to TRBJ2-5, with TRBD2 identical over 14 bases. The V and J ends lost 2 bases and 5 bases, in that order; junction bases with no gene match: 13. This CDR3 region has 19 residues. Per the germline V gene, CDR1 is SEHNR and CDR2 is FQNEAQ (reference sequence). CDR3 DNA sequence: TGTGCCAGCAGCTTATATGGCAGGGGGACTAGCGGGAGAAGTGAGACCCAGTACTTC. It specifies CASSLYGRGTSGRSETQYF.

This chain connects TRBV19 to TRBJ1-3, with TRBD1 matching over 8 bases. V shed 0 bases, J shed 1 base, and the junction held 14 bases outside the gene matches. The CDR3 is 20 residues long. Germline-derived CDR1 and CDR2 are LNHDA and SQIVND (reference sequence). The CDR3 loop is CASSIDQRARGRFSGNTIYF. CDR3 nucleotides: TGTGCCAGTAGTATAGATCAAAGGGCCAGGGGGCGCTTTTCTGGAAACACCATATATTTT. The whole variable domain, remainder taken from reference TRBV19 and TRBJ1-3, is DGGITQSPKYLFRKEGQNVTLSCEQNLNHDAMYWYRQDPGQGLRLIYYSQIVNDFQKGDIAEGYSVSREKKESFPLTVTSAQKNPTAFYLCASSIDQRARGRFSGNTIYFGEGSWLTVV.

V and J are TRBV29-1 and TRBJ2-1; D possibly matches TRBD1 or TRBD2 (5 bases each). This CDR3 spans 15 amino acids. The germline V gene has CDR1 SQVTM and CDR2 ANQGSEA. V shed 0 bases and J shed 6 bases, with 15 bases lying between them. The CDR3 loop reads CSVEETAVSPNEQFF. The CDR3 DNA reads TGCAGCGTTGAAGAGACAGCGGTCTCCCCCAATGAGCAGTTCTTC.

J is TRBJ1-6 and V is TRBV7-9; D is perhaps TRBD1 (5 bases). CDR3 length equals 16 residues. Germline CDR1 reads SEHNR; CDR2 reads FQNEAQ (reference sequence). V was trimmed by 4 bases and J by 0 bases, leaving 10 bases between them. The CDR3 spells CASSYSGSSYNSPLHF. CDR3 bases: TGTGCCAGCAGCTACTCAGGGAGCTCCTATAATTCACCCCTCCACTTT.

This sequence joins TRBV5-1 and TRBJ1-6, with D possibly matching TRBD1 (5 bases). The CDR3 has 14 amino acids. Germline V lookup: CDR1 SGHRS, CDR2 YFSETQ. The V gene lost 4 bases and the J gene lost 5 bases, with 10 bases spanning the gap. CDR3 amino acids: CASSRPGDNSPLHF. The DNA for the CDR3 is TGCGCCAGCAGCCGGCCGGGGGATAATTCACCCCTCCACTTT.

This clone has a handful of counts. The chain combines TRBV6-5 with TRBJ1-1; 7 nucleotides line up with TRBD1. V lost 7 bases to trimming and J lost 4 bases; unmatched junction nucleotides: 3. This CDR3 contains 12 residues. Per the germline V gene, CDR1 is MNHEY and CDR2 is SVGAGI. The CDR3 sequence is CASKDRATEAFF. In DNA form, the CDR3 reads TGTGCCAGCAAAGACAGGGCCACTGAAGCTTTCTTT.

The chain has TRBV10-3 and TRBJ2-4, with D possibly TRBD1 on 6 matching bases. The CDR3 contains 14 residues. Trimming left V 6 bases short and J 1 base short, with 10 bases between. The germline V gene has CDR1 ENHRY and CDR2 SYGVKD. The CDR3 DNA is TGTGCCATCAGCCAGGGGTCGGCCAAAAACATTCAGTACTTC. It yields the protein CAISQGSAKNIQYF.

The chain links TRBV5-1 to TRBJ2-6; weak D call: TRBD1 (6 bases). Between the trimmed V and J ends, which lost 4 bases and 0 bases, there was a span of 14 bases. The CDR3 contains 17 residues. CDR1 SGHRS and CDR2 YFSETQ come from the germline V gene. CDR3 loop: CASSAGQFLSGANVLTF. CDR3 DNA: TGCGCCAGCAGCGCCGGACAGTTCCTCTCTGGGGCCAACGTCCTGACTTTC.

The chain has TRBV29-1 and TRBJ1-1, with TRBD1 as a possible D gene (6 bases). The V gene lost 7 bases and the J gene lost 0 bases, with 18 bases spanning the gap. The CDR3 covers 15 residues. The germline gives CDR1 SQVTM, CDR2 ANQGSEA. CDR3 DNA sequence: TGCAGCGCTAAGACCATGACAGGCATGAACACTGAAGCTTTCTTT. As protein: CSAKTMTGMNTEAFF.

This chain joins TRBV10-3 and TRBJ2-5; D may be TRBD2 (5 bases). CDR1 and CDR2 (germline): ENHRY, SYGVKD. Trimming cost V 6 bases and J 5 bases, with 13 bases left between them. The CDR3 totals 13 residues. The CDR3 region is CAISWTHGETQYF. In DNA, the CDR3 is TGTGCCATCAGCTGGACTCACGGGGAGACCCAGTACTTC.

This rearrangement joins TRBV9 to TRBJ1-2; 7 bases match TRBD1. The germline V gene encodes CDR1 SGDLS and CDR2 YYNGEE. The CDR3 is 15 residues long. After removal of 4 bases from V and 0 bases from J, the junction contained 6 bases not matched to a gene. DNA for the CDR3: TGTGCCAGCAGCCCCGCGGGACAGCCTAACTATGGCTACACCTTC. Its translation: CASSPAGQPNYGYTF.

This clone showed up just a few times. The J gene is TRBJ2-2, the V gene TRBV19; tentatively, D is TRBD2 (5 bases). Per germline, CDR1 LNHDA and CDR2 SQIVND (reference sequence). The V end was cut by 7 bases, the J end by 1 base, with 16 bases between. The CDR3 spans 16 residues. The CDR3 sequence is CASKPYHGMNTGELFF. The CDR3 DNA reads TGTGCCAGTAAACCCTATCACGGGATGAACACCGGGGAGCTGTTTTTT. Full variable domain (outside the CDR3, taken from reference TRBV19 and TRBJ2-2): DGGITQSPKYLFRKEGQNVTLSCEQNLNHDAMYWYRQDPGQGLRLIYYSQIVNDFQKGDIAEGYSVSREKKESFPLTVTSAQKNPTAFYLCASKPYHGMNTGELFFGEGSRLTVL.

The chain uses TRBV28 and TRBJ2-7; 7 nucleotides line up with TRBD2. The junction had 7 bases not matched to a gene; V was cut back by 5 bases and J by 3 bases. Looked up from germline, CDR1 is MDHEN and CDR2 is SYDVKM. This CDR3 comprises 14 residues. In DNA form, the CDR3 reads TGTGCCAGCAGTCCCCCGGGGGGAGTCTACGAGCAGTACTTC. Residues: CASSPPGGVYEQYF.

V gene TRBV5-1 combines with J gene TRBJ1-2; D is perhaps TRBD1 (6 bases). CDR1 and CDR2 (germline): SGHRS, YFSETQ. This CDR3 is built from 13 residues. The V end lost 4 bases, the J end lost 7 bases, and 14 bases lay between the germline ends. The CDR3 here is CASSPQGGAGYTF. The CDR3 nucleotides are TGCGCCAGCAGCCCCCAAGGGGGAGCTGGCTACACCTTC.

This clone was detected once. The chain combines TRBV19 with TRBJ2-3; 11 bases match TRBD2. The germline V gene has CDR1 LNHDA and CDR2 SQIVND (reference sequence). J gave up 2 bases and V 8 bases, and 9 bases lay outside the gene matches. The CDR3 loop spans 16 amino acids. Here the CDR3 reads CASGPIAGGATDTQYF. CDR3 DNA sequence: TGTGCCAGTGGGCCGATAGCGGGAGGGGCCACAGATACGCAGTATTTT.

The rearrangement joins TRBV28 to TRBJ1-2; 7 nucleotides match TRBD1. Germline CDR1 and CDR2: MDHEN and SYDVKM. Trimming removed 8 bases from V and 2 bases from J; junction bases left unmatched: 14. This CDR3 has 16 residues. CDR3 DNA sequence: TGTGCCAGCGGTACTACATACAGGGGTCGGAACTATGGCTACACCTTC. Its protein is CASGTTYRGRNYGYTF.

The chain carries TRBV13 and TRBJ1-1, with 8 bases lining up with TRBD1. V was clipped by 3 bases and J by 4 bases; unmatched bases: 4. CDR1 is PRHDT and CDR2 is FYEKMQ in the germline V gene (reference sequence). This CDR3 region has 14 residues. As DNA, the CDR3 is TGTGCCAGCAGCTTCACAGGGGGTGGCACTGAAGCTTTCTTT. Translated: CASSFTGGGTEAFF.

For the CDR3, the DNA is TGTGCCAGCAGTGAAATTATCAGGGGAAAAGTTTCGGGAAATCAGCCCCAGCATTTT. Translating it yields CASSEIIRGKVSGNQPQHF. The V call is TRBV2, the J call TRBJ1-5; D may be TRBD1 (6 bases). Trimming stripped 2 bases from V and 4 bases from J, with 24 bases between. The CDR3 covers 19 residues. Germline CDR1 and CDR2: SNHLY and FYNNEI.

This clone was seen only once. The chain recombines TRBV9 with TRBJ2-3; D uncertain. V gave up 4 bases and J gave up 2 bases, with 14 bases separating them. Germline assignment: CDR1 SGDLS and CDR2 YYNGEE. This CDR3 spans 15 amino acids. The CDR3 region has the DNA TGTGCCAGCAGCTCCCGCCTTGAGGACACAGATACGCAGTATTTT. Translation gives CASSSRLEDTDTQYF.

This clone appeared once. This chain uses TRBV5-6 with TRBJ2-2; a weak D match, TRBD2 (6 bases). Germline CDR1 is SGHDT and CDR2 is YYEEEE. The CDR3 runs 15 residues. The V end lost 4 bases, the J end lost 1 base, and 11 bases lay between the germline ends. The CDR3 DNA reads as TGTGCCAGCAGCCCCGTCGGGGGGAACACCGGGGAGCTGTTTTTT. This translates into CASSPVGGNTGELFF.